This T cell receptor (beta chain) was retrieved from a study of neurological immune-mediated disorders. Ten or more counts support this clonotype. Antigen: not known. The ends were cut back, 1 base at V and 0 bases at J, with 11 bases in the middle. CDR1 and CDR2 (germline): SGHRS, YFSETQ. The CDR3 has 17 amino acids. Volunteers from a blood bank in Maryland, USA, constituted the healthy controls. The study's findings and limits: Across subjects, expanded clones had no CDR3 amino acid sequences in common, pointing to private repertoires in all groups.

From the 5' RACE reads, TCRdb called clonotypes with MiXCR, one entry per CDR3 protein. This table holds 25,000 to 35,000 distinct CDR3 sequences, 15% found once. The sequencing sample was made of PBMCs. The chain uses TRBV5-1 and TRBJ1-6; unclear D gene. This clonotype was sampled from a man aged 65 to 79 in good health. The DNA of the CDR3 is TGCGCCAGCAGCTTGCAAGGACCCAGCTCCTATAATTCACCCCTCCACTTT. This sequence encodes CASSLQGPSSYNSPLHF.